This T cell receptor (beta chain) is from a study of vaccination effects on CD4 cells after COVID-19. Study-level background: Sequencing in the ViraFEST assay came after antigen-specific CD4+ T cells had been expanded with viral peptide pools, which were used to stimulate PBMC. There were two convalescent patients who gave samples 16 days and one week before vaccination.

This clone has only one observation. The antigen is undetermined. CDR1 is SGHDT and CDR2 is YYEEEE in the germline V gene. The CDR3 contains 14 residues. Trimming removed 3 bases at V and 5 bases at J, with 15 bases between. Assay: immunoSEQ multiplex PCR; the TCRdb copy retains only in-frame clones and omits some. The profile shows about 46,000 clones, around 74% of them singletons. Once cultured for approximately 10 days, the cells underwent separation to obtain CD4+ T cells. The person's infection with SARS-CoV-2, confirmed by PCR, took place between March and December 2020. On both days 3 and 7, half of the culture medium was replaced with IL-2 medium.

The receptor was derived from a human donor who had a prior SARS-CoV-2 infection. The material was CD4+ T cells from PBMCs cultured without peptide, obtained before COVID-19 vaccination. This rearrangement joins TRBV5-6 to TRBJ2-7, with D uncertain. The CDR3 nucleotides are TGTGCCAGCAGCTACGGGCCCCTCACGGACGAGCAGTACTTC. Its protein is CASSYGPLTDEQYF. The full variable domain, with the rest looked up from reference TRBV5-6 and TRBJ2-7, is DAGVTQSPTHLIKTRGQQVTLRCSPKSGHDTVSWYQQALGQGPQFIFQYYEEEERQRGNFPDRFSGHQFPNYSSELNVNALLLGDSALYLCASSYGPLTDEQYFGPGTRLTVT.